This T cell receptor beta chain was identified during a study of control samples from healthy donors and cancer patients. The table came from immunoSEQ multiplex PCR; TCRdb's copy has only in-frame clones and leaves some out. Of roughly 120,000 clones in the sample, roughly 91% were seen once. Germline assignment: CDR1 MNHEY and CDR2 SVGAGI. Between the trimmed V and J ends, which lost 9 bases and 2 bases, there was a span of 14 bases. CDR3 length equals 14 residues. The chain couples TRBV6-5 to TRBJ1-5; D remains unclear. Sequencing input: PBMCs. This TCR was recovered from a man between 50 and 59 years old with head and neck cancer. The CDR3 region is CARIGGSCNQPQHF. As DNA, the CDR3 is TGTGCCAGGATTGGCGGGTCGTGCAATCAGCCCCAGCATTTT.